This TCR beta chain was sequenced for a study of control samples from healthy donors and cancer patients. The CDR3 consists of 11 residues. CDR1 and CDR2 (germline): DFQATT, SNEGSKA (reference sequence). With 4 bases removed from V and 5 bases from J, the gap between germline ends came to 8 bases. Assay: immunoSEQ multiplex PCR; the TCRdb copy retains only in-frame clones and omits some. This table has approximately 35,000 clones, 90% to 95% appearing once. This chain connects TRBV20-1 to TRBJ1-1, with D tentatively TRBD1 (5 bases). Sequencing was done on a sample of PBMCs. This clonotype was obtained from a man aged 35-49 years with colorectal cancer. Written as DNA, the CDR3 is TGCAGTGCTATACGGGGGACTGAAGCTTTCTTT. Translated, it gives CSAIRGTEAFF.